One TCR beta chain is described in this entry. Its antigen is unknown. Both TRBC1 and TRBC2 were covered by a beta constant-region primer of two equimolar oligonucleotides. Each CDR3 protein is one row after TCRdb ran MiXCR on the UMI-ligation and nested PCR reads. The table records 130,000 to 150,000 distinct CDR3 sequences, approximately 17% of them present only once. These data belong to a study of naive and memory T cell subsets. V lost 4 bases, J lost 1 base, and 20 bases stayed unmatched. CDR3 length equals 20 residues. General study points: A few larger clonotypes appeared in naive repertoires, especially CD8, possibly memory cells re-expressing CD45RA. Clonotypes here are unpaired alpha or beta chain sequences.

Alpha and beta libraries were amplified separately from the second PCR onward. Four subsets defined by CD45RA and CD27 were sorted after CD3, CD4, CD8 and live/dead staining. This clonotype was sampled from a human donor in good health. This sequence joins TRBV12-3 or TRBV12-4 and TRBJ1-1; the match to TRBD1 covers 8 bases. Sequenced material: naive CD4+ T cells from blood. CDR3 in amino acids: CASSSVNRGIVSLTNTEAFF. CDR3 in DNA: TGTGCCAGCAGTTCCGTTAACAGGGGGATCGTCTCCCTAACGAACACTGAAGCTTTCTTT.